This TCR beta chain was sequenced for a study of T cell responses to AZD1222 COVID-19 vaccine. About this clone itself: Its antigen is currently unknown.

Measured with immunoSEQ multiplex PCR; TCRdb has only the in-frame clones, and not every one. The sample lists some 150,000 clones; roughly nine tenths were seen once. Whole-study findings and limits: Two AZD1222 doses significantly raised spike-specific TCR breadth and depth over controls. Just a handful of AZD1222 recipients tested seropositive at baseline. Unmutated regions of variants are reportedly targeted by nearly half of spike-specific TCRs.

Sequenced here: peripheral blood, sampled on day 0 of AZD1222 vaccination. The origin of this receptor is an adult in good health.

This chain's CDR3 is CASSRGQGTYNEQFF. DNA for the CDR3: TGTGCCAGCAGCCGGGGACAGGGGACCTACAATGAGCAGTTCTTC. The V and J genes are TRBV6-5 and TRBJ2-1; TRBD1 agrees at 10 bases. CDR3 length: 15 residues. J was trimmed by 2 bases and V by 6 bases; bases with no gene match: 4. Germline V gene lookup returns CDR1 MNHEY and CDR2 SVGAGI.